What follows are 4 T cell receptor beta chains derived from one specimen sequenced in a study of Graves' ophthalmopathy and Graves' hyperthyroidism. The authors amplified TCR beta CDR3 regions, and they did so from RNA transcripts for repertoire sequencing. Second-round multiplex PCR came after a first-round RT-PCR that employed HTBI primers. TCRdb re-called the multiplex PCR reads with MiXCR, one entry per CDR3 protein. The sample yields a few hundred thousand distinct CDR3 sequences, 17% seen once. The sequencing input was peripheral blood. The receptor source for this set is an adult woman with stable Graves' hyperthyroidism.

This clonotype was counted ten times or more. The CDR3 region is CASSFEVQYF. For the CDR3, the DNA is TGTGCCAGCAGCTTCGAGGTCCAGTACTTC. This chain links TRBV7-8 with TRBJ2-5; D uncertain. The CDR3 totals 10 residues. CDR1 and CDR2 from the germline V gene are SGHVS and FQNEAQ. Between the trimmed V and J ends, which lost 3 bases and 10 bases, there was a span of 6 bases.

This clonotype has just a few counts. The chain has TRBV12-3 or TRBV12-4 and TRBJ1-3; 10 bases fit TRBD1. The CDR3 runs to 15 residues. With 6 bases clipped from V and 5 bases from J, the junction kept 7 bases outside the gene matches. Here the CDR3 DNA reads TGTGCCAGCAGCTTACGGACAGGGGGAAGAAACACCATATATTTT. This codes for CASSLRTGGRNTIYF.

This clonotype was seen at least ten times. This chain connects TRBV7-2 to TRBJ1-5, with TRBD1 matching over 9 bases. V lost 5 bases and J lost 6; bases outside the gene matches: 5. The germline gives CDR1 SGHTA, CDR2 FQGNSA. This CDR3 comprises 14 residues. CDR3 in DNA: TGTGCCAGCAGCACGGGACAGGGCTCTCAGCCCCAGCATTTT. This sequence encodes CASSTGQGSQPQHF.

This clonotype was counted ten times or more. The chain joins TRBV29-1 to TRBJ2-7, with 13 bases that match TRBD2. With V trimmed by 5 bases and J by 6 bases, 4 bases remained unmatched. The CDR3 sequence is 13 residues long. CDR1 is SQVTM, CDR2 ANQGSEA, per germline. The CDR3 protein is CSVRTSGRREQYF. The CDR3, as DNA: TGCAGCGTTAGGACTAGCGGGAGACGCGAGCAGTACTTC.